This T cell receptor beta chain was recovered during a study of shared clonotypes between healthy human individuals. Study results and limitations: Larger richness was generally estimated for naive than memory subsets. Measured sharing among donors was expected to vary with sequencing depth.

V gave up 6 bases and J gave up 8 bases, with 20 bases separating them. This CDR3 is built from 15 residues. CDR1 and CDR2 (germline): MDHEN, SYDVKM. The assay ran at deep level. About 30,000 T cell genomes, or about 200 ng DNA, went into the sorted-subset replicate PCRs. Only in-frame clones appear in the TCRdb table, and some are missing; sequencing was by immunoSEQ multiplex PCR. Here the sample spans about 680,000 clones, under 95% being singletons. Terminally differentiated effector memory CD45RA+ cells were excluded from the naive CD8 cells, which were CD45RO-negative and positively selected for CCR7. This clone appeared once. Its antigen is unidentified.

Sequenced material: naive CD8+ T cells sorted from blood. The receptor was derived from a man younger than 45 in good health. The V gene is TRBV28, the J gene TRBJ2-1; D not certain. The CDR3 sequence: CASSHGERLVDEQFF. The CDR3 bases are TGTGCCAGCAGCCACGGCGAACGGTTGGTCGATGAGCAGTTCTTC.